One and the same sample provided the 10 T cell receptor beta chains below, sequenced in a study of Ad26.COV2.S vaccination and SARS-CoV-2 variants. Treatment specified: around 19 received Ad26.COV2.S at low or high dose, single or two shots; a few received placebo; per-sample allocation not given. Vaccine and placebo recipients were sampled on day 63 after the first injection. The assay was immunoSEQ multiplex PCR, and TCRdb's table has in-frame clones only and misses some. This table holds 300,000 to 350,000 clones, 88% found once. The sample here was peripheral blood, taken in a trial of Ad26.COV2.S vaccine versus placebo. Receptors originate from a person aged 18-65 years who received the Ad26.COV2.S COVID-19 vaccine or a placebo.

The chain recombines TRBV6-5 with TRBJ2-2; D unresolved. With 5 bases removed from V and 1 base from J, the gap between germline ends came to 2 bases. The germline CDR1 and CDR2 sequences are MNHEY and SVGAGI. This CDR3 has 12 residues. The CDR3 loop is CASSRNTGELFF. For the CDR3, the DNA is TGTGCCAGCAGTCGGAACACCGGGGAGCTGTTTTTT.

About this clone: The junction shows a germline mismatch at one end, possibly a read error. The V call is TRBV5-1, the J call TRBJ2-1; D unclear. Germline-derived CDR1 and CDR2 are SGHRS and YFSETQ. This CDR3 has 13 amino acids. CDR3 nucleotide sequence: TGCGCCAGCAGCTTGGTGGCCTACAGTGAGCAGTTCTTC. Its protein is CASSLVAYSEQFF.

The chain combines TRBV5-4 with TRBJ2-7, with D tentatively TRBD2 (6 bases). The CDR3 loop spans 14 amino acids. Germline V gene lookup returns CDR1 SGHNT and CDR2 YYREEE (reference sequence). Trimming left V 4 bases short and J 2 bases short, with 13 bases between. The CDR3 DNA reads as TGTGCCAGCAGCCAATTCCGGGGGACCTACGAGCAGTACTTC. It yields the protein CASSQFRGTYEQYF.

The chain combines TRBV10-3 with TRBJ1-5, with D perhaps TRBD1 (6 bases). CDR1 ENHRY and CDR2 SYGVKD come from the germline V gene. The germline V and J ends were trimmed by 5 bases and 1 base, with 15 bases remaining between them. CDR3 length: 16 amino acids. CDR3 amino acids: CAISPRGDTSNQPQHF. In DNA form, the CDR3 reads TGTGCCATCAGTCCCCGGGGGGACACGAGCAATCAGCCCCAGCATTTT.

V is TRBV5-1 and J is TRBJ2-3; 8 bases align to TRBD2. Trimming cost V 0 bases and J 5 bases; bases outside gene matches: 2. CDR3 length: 14 amino acids. The germline CDR1 and CDR2 sequences are SGHRS and YFSETQ. CDR3 protein: CASSLVRGGDTQYF. CDR3 DNA: TGCGCCAGCAGCTTGGTTCGGGGGGGAGATACGCAGTATTTT.

The genes are TRBV5-1 and TRBJ1-6; TRBD1 matches 7 bases. This CDR3 comprises 17 residues. With 0 bases clipped from V and 8 bases from J, the junction kept 11 bases outside the gene matches. Germline V gene lookup returns CDR1 SGHRS and CDR2 YFSETQ. CDR3 residues: CASSLGDSSQLYSPLHF. DNA for the CDR3: TGCGCCAGCAGCTTGGGGGACAGCTCGCAACTTTATTCACCCCTCCACTTT. Complete variable domain (other parts from reference TRBV5-1 and TRBJ1-6): KAGVTQTPRYLIKTRGQQVTLSCSPISGHRSVSWYQQTPGQGLQFLFEYFSETQRNKGNFPGRFSGRQFSNSRSEMNVSTLELGDSALYLCASSLGDSSQLYSPLHFGNGTRLTVT.

The chain links TRBV12-3 or TRBV12-4 to TRBJ1-5, with D possibly TRBD1 on 5 matching bases. CDR3 length: 13 amino acids. The V and J ends lost 6 bases and 8 bases respectively, with 14 bases between them. CDR3 sequence: CASSRGPLEPQHF. In DNA form, the CDR3 reads TGTGCCAGCAGCCGGGGACCGTTGGAGCCCCAGCATTTT.

The chain has TRBV9 and TRBJ1-2; D is undetermined. The length of the CDR3 is 14 residues. Per the germline V gene, CDR1 is SGDLS and CDR2 is YYNGEE. Between the trimmed V and J ends, which lost 0 bases and 4 bases, there was a span of 10 bases. CDR3 sequence: CASSVGSEGYGYTF. Here the CDR3 DNA reads TGTGCCAGCAGCGTAGGTAGTGAGGGCTATGGCTACACCTTC.

The CDR3 region has the DNA TGTGCCAGCAGGGGAAACACCGGGGAGCTGTTTTTT. Its protein product is CASRGNTGELFF. V usage is TRBV6-4 and J usage is TRBJ2-2; D is unclear. V was pared by 6 bases and J by 2 bases, with 4 bases between. Germline V gives CDR1 MRHNA, CDR2 SNTAGT. This CDR3 is 12 amino acids long.

The chain joins TRBV19 to TRBJ2-1, with a tentative D call TRBD2 (6 bases). Between the trimmed V and J ends, which lost 3 bases and 2 bases, there was a span of 11 bases. CDR1 and CDR2 (germline): LNHDA, SQIVND (reference sequence). The CDR3 spans 15 residues. The CDR3 DNA sequence: TGTGCCAGTAGTATGAGGGACTTGACCTACAATGAGCAGTTCTTC. It encodes CASSMRDLTYNEQFF.